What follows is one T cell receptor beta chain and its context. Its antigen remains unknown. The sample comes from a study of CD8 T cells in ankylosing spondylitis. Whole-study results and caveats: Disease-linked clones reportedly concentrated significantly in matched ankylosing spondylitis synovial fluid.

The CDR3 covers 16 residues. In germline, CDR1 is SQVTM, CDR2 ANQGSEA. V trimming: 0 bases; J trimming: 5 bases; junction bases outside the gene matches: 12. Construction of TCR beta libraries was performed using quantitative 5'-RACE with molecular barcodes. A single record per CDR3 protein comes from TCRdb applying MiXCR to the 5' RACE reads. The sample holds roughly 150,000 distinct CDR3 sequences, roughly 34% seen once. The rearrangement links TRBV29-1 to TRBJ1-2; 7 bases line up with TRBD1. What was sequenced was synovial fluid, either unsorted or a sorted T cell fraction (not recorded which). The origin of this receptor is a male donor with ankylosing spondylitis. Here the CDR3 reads CSVEDPSTGMIYGYTF. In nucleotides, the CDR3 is TGCAGCGTTGAAGATCCATCGACAGGGATGATATATGGCTACACCTTC.